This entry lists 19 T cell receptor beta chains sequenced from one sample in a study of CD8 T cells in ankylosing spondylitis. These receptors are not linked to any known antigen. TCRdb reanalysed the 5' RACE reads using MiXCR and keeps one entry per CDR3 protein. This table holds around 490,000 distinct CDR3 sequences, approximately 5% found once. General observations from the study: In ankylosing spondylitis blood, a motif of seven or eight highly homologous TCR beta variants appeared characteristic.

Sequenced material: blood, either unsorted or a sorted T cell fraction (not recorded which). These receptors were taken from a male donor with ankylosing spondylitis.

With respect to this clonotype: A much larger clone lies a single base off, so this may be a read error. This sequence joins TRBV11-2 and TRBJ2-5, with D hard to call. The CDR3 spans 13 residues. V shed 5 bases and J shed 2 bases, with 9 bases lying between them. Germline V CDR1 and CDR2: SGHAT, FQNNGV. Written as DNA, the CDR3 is TGTGCCAGCAGCCGCAGGTGGCAAGAGACCCAGTACTTC. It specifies CASSRRWQETQYF.

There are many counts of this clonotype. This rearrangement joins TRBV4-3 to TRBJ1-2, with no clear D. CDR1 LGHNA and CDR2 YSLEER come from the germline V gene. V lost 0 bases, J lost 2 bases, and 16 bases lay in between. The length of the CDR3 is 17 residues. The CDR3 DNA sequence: TGCGCCAGCAGCCAAGATCTAGCGTTCATACCCAACTATGGCTACACCTTC. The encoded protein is CASSQDLAFIPNYGYTF.

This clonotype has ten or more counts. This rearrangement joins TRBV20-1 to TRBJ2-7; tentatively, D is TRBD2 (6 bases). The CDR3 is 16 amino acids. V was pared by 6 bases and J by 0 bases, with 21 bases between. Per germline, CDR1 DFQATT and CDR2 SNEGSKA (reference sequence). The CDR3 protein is CSARTRRSGPSYEQYF. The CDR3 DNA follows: TGCAGTGCCCGAACAAGACGGAGCGGGCCCTCCTACGAGCAGTACTTC.

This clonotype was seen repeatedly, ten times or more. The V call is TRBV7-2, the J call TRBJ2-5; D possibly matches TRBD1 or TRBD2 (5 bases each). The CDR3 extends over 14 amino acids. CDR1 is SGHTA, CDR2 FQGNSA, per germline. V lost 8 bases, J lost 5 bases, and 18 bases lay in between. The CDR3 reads CASRRTGGGETQYF. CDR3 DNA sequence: TGTGCCAGCCGGAGGACTGGGGGTGGGGAGACCCAGTACTTC.

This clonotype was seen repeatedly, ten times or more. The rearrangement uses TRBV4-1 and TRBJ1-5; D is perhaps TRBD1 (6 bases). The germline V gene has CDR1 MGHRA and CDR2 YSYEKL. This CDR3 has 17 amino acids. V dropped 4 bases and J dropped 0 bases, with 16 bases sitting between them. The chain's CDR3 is CASSPGPRGPSNQPQHF. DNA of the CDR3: TGCGCCAGCAGCCCAGGCCCTCGGGGGCCTAGCAATCAGCCCCAGCATTTT.

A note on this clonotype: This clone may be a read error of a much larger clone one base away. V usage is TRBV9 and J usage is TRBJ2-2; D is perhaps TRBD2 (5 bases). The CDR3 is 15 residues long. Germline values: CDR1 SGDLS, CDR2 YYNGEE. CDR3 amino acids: CASSVEGLNTGELSF. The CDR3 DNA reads TGTGCCAGCAGCGTAGAAGGCTTGAACACCGGGGAGCTGTCTTTT.

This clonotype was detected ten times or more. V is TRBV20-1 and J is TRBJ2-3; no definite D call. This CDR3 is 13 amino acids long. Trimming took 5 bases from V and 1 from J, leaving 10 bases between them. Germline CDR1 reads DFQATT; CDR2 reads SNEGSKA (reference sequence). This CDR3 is CSAHWRGTDTQYF. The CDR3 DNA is TGCAGTGCTCACTGGCGAGGCACAGATACGCAGTATTTT.

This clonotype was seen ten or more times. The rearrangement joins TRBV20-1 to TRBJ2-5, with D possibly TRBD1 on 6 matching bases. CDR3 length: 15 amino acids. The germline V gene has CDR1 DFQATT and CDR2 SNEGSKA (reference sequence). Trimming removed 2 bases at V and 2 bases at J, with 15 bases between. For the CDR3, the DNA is TGCAGTGCTAGAAGGGCGACAGGACCACAAGAGACCCAGTACTTC. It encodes CSARRATGPQETQYF.

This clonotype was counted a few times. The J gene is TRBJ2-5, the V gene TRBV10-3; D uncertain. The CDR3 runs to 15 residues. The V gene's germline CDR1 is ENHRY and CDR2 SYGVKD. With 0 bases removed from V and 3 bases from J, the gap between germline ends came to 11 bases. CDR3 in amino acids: CAISESPQSEETQYF. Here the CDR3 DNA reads TGTGCCATCAGTGAGTCCCCTCAAAGCGAAGAGACCCAGTACTTC.

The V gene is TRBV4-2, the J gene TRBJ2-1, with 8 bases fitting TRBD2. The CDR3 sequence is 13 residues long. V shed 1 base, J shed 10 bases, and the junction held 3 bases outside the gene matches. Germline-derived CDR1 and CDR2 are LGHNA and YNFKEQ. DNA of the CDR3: TGTGCCAGCAGCCAAGTGGTAGCGGGGGAGCAGTTCTTC. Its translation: CASSQVVAGEQFF.

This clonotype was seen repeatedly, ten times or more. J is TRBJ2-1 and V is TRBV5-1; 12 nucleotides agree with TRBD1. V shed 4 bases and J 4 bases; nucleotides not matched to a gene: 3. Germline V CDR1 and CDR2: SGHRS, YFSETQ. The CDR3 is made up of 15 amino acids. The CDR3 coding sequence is TGCGCCAGCAGCGGGACAGGGGGCGGATACAATGAGCAGTTCTTC. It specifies CASSGTGGGYNEQFF.

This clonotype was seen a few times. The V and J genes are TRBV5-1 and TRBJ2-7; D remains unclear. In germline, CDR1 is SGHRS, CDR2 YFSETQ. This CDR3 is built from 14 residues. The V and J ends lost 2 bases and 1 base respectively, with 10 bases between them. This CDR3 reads CASSLTGWSYEQYF. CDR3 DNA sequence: TGCGCCAGCAGCTTAACGGGTTGGTCCTACGAGCAGTACTTC.

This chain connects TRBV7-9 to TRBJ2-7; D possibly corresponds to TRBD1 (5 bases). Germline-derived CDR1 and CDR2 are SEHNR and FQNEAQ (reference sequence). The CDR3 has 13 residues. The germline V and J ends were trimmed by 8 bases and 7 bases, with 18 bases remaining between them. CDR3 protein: CASRLQGLGEQYF. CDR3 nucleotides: TGTGCCAGCCGACTCCAGGGCCTGGGGGAGCAGTACTTC. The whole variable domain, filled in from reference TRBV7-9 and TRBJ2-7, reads DTGVSQNPRHKITKRGQNVTFRCDPISEHNRLYWYRQTLGQGPEFLTYFQNEAQLEKSRLLSDRFSAERPKGSFSTLEIQRTEQGDSAMYLCASRLQGLGEQYFGPGTRLTVT.

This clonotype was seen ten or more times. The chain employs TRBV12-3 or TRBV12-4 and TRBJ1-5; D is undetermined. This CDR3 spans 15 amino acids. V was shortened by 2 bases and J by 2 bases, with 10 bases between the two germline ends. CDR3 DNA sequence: TGTGCCAGCAGTTTAAGCGGGGATGGCAATCAGCCCCAGCATTTT. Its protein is CASSLSGDGNQPQHF.

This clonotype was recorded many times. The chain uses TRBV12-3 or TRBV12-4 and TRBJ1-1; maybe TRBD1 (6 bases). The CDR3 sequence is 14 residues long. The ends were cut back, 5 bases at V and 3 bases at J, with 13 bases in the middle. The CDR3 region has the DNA TGTGCCAGCAGTCCCGGGACACTTTACACTGAAGCTTTCTTT. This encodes CASSPGTLYTEAFF.

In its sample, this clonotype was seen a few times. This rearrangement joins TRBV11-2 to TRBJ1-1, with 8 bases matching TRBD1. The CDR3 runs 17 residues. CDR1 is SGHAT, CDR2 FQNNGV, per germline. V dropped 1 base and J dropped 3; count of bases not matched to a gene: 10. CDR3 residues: CASSLVGGRGQDTEAFF. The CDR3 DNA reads TGTGCCAGCAGCTTAGTGGGGGGCAGGGGGCAGGACACTGAAGCTTTCTTT.

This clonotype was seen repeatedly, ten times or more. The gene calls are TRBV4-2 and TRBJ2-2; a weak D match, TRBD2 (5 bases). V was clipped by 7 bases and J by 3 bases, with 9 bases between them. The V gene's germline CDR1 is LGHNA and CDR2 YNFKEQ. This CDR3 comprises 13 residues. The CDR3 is CASNPGDTGELFF. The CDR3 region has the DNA TGTGCCAGCAATCCCGGGGACACCGGGGAGCTGTTTTTT.

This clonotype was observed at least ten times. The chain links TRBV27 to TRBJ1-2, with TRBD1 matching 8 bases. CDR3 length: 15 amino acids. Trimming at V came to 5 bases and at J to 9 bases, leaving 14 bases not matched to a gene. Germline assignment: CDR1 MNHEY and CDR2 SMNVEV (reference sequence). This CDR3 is CASSPDPDRARSYTF. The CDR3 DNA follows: TGTGCCAGCAGTCCCGACCCGGACAGGGCGAGGAGCTACACCTTC.

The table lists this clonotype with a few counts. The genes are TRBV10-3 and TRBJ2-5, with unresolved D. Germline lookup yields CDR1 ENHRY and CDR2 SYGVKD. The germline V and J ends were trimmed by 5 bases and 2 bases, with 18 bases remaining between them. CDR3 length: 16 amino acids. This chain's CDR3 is CAISLPPDTGQETQYF. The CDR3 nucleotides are TGTGCCATCAGTCTACCCCCCGACACGGGTCAAGAGACCCAGTACTTC.